These 24 T cell receptor beta chains originate from one sample sequenced in a study of regulatory T cells in long-lasting Graves disease. Regarding time point: newly diagnosed GD, antithyroid drugs for less than 3 months. PBMC RNA was the source of the TCR library. CDR3 regions were amplified by Arm-PCR using iRepertoire HTBI primers to build TCR beta libraries. Using its own MiXCR run on the multiplex PCR reads, TCRdb lists one record per CDR3 protein. This sample has some 220,000 distinct CDR3 sequences, with about 19% found just once. This sample also belongs to another study, concerning T cells in Graves' hyperthyroidism and ophthalmopathy.

The sample consisted of peripheral blood mononuclear cells (PBMCs), taken at new diagnosis, from a patient treated with antithyroid drugs. These receptors all stem from a woman aged 25 to 39 with Graves disease.

The chain uses TRBV6-1 and TRBJ2-1; 8 nucleotides align to TRBD1. V lost 8 bases, J lost 7 bases, and 7 bases stayed unmatched. Germline lookup yields CDR1 MNHNS and CDR2 SASEGT. CDR3 length: 13 amino acids. CDR3 region: CASGTGEGNEQFF. In nucleotides, the CDR3 is TGTGCCAGCGGGACAGGCGAGGGAAATGAGCAGTTCTTC.

This clonotype showed up many times. The rearrangement links TRBV6-1 to TRBJ2-3; 8 bases map to TRBD1. Trimming cost V 7 bases and J 5 bases; bases outside gene matches: 23. This CDR3 spans 19 amino acids. The germline V gene encodes CDR1 MNHNS and CDR2 SASEGT. CDR3: CASNPYRTGRKRVGDTQYF. CDR3 coding DNA: TGTGCCAGCAACCCCTACCGGACAGGGCGTAAGCGGGTGGGAGATACGCAGTATTTT.

The sample holds many counts of this clonotype. V and J are TRBV6-1 and TRBJ2-4; D is tentatively TRBD1 or TRBD2 (5 bases each). Germline CDR1 is MNHNS and CDR2 is SASEGT. The CDR3 is 15 amino acids. Trimming took off 9 bases at V and 0 bases at J, with 15 bases between the two ends. The CDR3: CASIRDGLAKNIQYF. CDR3 nucleotides: TGTGCCAGTATCCGGGACGGGCTAGCCAAAAACATTCAGTACTTC.

This clonotype was counted ten times or more. This rearrangement joins TRBV7-9 to TRBJ2-5; D gene uncertain. Germline-derived CDR1 and CDR2 are SEHNR and FQNEAQ (reference sequence). CDR3 length: 12 residues. V was shortened by 5 bases and J by 5 bases, with 9 bases between the two germline ends. The CDR3 is CASSQSKETQYF. DNA of the CDR3: TGTGCCAGCAGCCAAAGCAAGGAGACCCAGTACTTC.

There are many counts of this clonotype. V gene TRBV28 combines with J gene TRBJ1-2, with a tentative D call TRBD1 (6 bases). The germline gives CDR1 MDHEN, CDR2 SYDVKM. Trimming shortened V by 5 bases and J by 4 bases, and 17 bases separated the two germline ends. The CDR3 spans 15 residues. CDR3 sequence reads: CASSRSREGGYGYTF. The DNA of the CDR3 is TGTGCCAGCAGTCGGAGCAGGGAGGGGGGCTATGGCTACACCTTC.

There are many counts of this clonotype. The chain employs TRBV18 and TRBJ2-5; weak D call: TRBD2 (6 bases). Germline CDR1 and CDR2: KGHSH and LQKENI. Trimming removed 8 bases from V and 0 bases from J, with 16 bases in between. The CDR3 loop spans 15 amino acids. The CDR3, as DNA: TGTGCCAGCACCTCCGTCCGGGGGTACCAAGAGACCCAGTACTTC. This encodes CASTSVRGYQETQYF.

As for this clonotype: A much larger clone sits a single nucleotide away, making a read error possible. The chain combines TRBV28 with TRBJ2-1; 9 bases map to TRBD2. Germline V gene lookup returns CDR1 MDHEN and CDR2 SYDVKM. The trim removed 4 bases at V and 6 bases at J, leaving 13 bases unmatched. The CDR3 covers 17 residues. CDR3 DNA sequence: TGTGCCAGCAGTTACTTCGCCGGGACTAGCAGCTGCAATGAGCAGTTCTTC. It codes for CASSYFAGTSSCNEQFF.

This clonotype was found many times. The chain carries TRBV19 and TRBJ1-1, with D possibly being TRBD1 (5 bases). CDR1 is LNHDA, CDR2 SQIVND, per germline (reference sequence). The CDR3 consists of 15 residues. The V end lost 5 bases, the J end lost 1 base, and 14 bases lay between the germline ends. The CDR3 sequence is CASSPDGDPNTEAFF. For the CDR3, the DNA is TGTGCCAGTAGTCCGGACGGGGACCCGAACACTGAAGCTTTCTTT. Using reference TRBV19 and TRBJ1-1 for the parts outside the CDR3, the full variable domain is DGGITQSPKYLFRKEGQNVTLSCEQNLNHDAMYWYRQDPGQGLRLIYYSQIVNDFQKGDIAEGYSVSREKKESFPLTVTSAQKNPTAFYLCASSPDGDPNTEAFFGQGTRLTVV.

Many counts were recorded for this clonotype. V and J are TRBV19 and TRBJ1-1, with 8 bases identical to TRBD1. Trimming at V came to 6 bases and at J to 1 base, leaving 13 bases not matched to a gene. This CDR3 is built from 17 residues. Germline V gene data show CDR1 as LNHDA and CDR2 as SQIVND (reference sequence). CDR3 DNA: TGTGCCAGTAGGCCGATGGGGACAGGCTACCAGAACACTGAAGCTTTCTTT. Translating it yields CASRPMGTGYQNTEAFF.

Regarding this clonotype: This may arise from a read error, as a much more abundant clone is one base away. The chain recombines TRBV20-1 with TRBJ1-1, with 10 positions matching TRBD1. Germline V CDR1 and CDR2: DFQATT, SNEGSKA (reference sequence). CDR3 length: 14 amino acids. The CDR3 sequence: CSARKGGQGTEDFF. The CDR3, as DNA: TGCAGTGCTAGGAAGGGGGGACAGGGGACTGAAGATTTCTTT.

There are many counts of this clonotype. As DNA, the CDR3 is TGTGCCAGCAGCTTGCTGACAGGGGGCCAAGAGACCCAGTACTTC. Translated, it gives CASSLLTGGQETQYF. The chain employs TRBV11-3 and TRBJ2-5; 9 nucleotides agree with TRBD1. Trimming cost V 3 bases and J 1 base; bases outside gene matches: 3. Germline CDR1 reads SGHNT; CDR2 reads YENEEA. The CDR3 spans 15 residues.

This clonotype was detected ten times or more. The chain joins TRBV12-3 or TRBV12-4 to TRBJ2-3; TRBD2 matches 9 bases. The V gene end was trimmed by 7 bases and the J gene end by 4 bases; junction bases not matched to a gene: 6. This CDR3 has 14 amino acids. As DNA, the CDR3 is TGTGCCAGCAATAGGCGGGAGGGGTCAGATACGCAGTATTTT. Amino acids: CASNRREGSDTQYF.

V and J are TRBV20-1 and TRBJ1-1, with D maybe TRBD1 (6 bases). Trimming shortened V by 1 base and J by 0 bases, and 12 bases separated the two germline ends. The V gene's germline CDR1 is DFQATT and CDR2 SNEGSKA (reference sequence). The CDR3 runs to 15 residues. CDR3 sequence reads: CSARANRALNTEAFF. DNA for the CDR3: TGCAGTGCTAGAGCAAACAGGGCCCTGAACACTGAAGCTTTCTTT.

The sample holds many counts of this clonotype. The CDR3 spells CASSLSVTGGSRETQYF. The CDR3 DNA sequence: TGTGCCAGCAGCCTCTCTGTGACAGGGGGAAGTCGAGAGACCCAGTACTTC. This sequence joins TRBV28 and TRBJ2-5; 9 bases align to TRBD1. This CDR3 region has 17 residues. CDR1 and CDR2 (germline): MDHEN, SYDVKM. Trimming took 6 bases from V and 4 from J; bases not matched to a gene: 15.

V gene TRBV5-1 combines with J gene TRBJ2-2; no clear D. CDR1 is SGHRS, CDR2 YFSETQ, per germline. Trimming took 0 bases from V and 6 from J, leaving 12 bases between them. The CDR3 has 15 amino acids. CDR3 DNA sequence: TGCGCCAGCAGCTTGGGGTTCCAACCGGCCGGGGAGCTGTTTTTT. Protein product: CASSLGFQPAGELFF.

This clonotype was counted many times. The J gene is TRBJ2-3, the V gene TRBV7-9; no clear D gene. V was pared by 4 bases and J by 5 bases, with 4 bases between. Germline V gives CDR1 SEHNR, CDR2 FQNEAQ (reference sequence). The CDR3 covers 11 residues. CDR3 sequence: CASSSIDTQYF. As DNA, the CDR3 is TGTGCCAGCAGCTCAATAGATACGCAGTATTTT.

This clonotype appeared many times. V gene TRBV5-1 combines with J gene TRBJ2-3, with 9 nucleotides matching TRBD1. V shed 7 bases and J 7 bases; nucleotides not matched to a gene: 10. The CDR3 length is 14 residues. The germline V gene encodes CDR1 SGHRS and CDR2 YFSETQ. The CDR3 region has the DNA TGCGCCAGCTGGGGACAGGGACGAGGAAATACGCAGTATTTT. Translating it yields CASWGQGRGNTQYF.

The gene calls are TRBV7-2 and TRBJ2-7, with 13 bases identical to TRBD2. V lost 6 bases, J lost 12 bases, and 17 bases stayed unmatched. The CDR3 has 16 amino acids. Germline CDR1 SGHTA, CDR2 FQGNSA. CDR3 DNA: TGTGCCAGCAGACGCGCCGGGACTAGCGGGGAACCAGCTCCGTACTTC. Translated: CASRRAGTSGEPAPYF.

This clonotype was observed many times. The chain uses TRBV12-3 or TRBV12-4 and TRBJ2-3, with TRBD2 matching 8 bases. This CDR3 region has 18 residues. The V segment lost 5 bases and the J segment 0 bases; nucleotides outside the gene matches: 13. The CDR3 region is CASSPFDGSGTSTDTQYF. CDR3 coding DNA: TGTGCCAGCAGTCCATTCGACGGTAGCGGGACTAGCACAGATACGCAGTATTTT.

This clonotype has ten or more counts. This chain uses TRBV6-5 with TRBJ2-1, with D possibly called TRBD1 or TRBD2 (5 bases each). Per germline, CDR1 MNHEY and CDR2 SVGAGI. The V end lost 1 base, the J end lost 0 bases, and 16 bases lay between the germline ends. CDR3 length: 18 amino acids. The CDR3 DNA reads TGTGCCAGCAGTTACTTGGGGGTGGGTCAGAACTCCTACAATGAGCAGTTCTTC. Translation gives CASSYLGVGQNSYNEQFF.

This clonotype was seen a few times. This sequence may be a read error, since a much larger clone differs from it by one base. V usage is TRBV20-1 and J usage is TRBJ2-3; a weak D match, TRBD1 (5 bases). The germline CDR1 and CDR2 sequences are DFQATT and SNEGSKA (reference sequence). This CDR3 region has 14 residues. This CDR3 reads CSANRASSTGTQYF. The CDR3 coding sequence is TGCAGTGCTAACCGGGCCTCCAGCACAGGTACGCAGTATTTT.

This clonotype appeared many times. The rearrangement uses TRBV2 and TRBJ1-3; D remains ambiguous. Trimming pared 4 bases from V and 0 bases from J, leaving 7 bases between. Germline V gives CDR1 SNHLY, CDR2 FYNNEI. This CDR3 is 14 amino acids long. As DNA, the CDR3 is TGTGCCAGCAGTGCGGACCCCTCTGGAAACACCATATATTTT. It translates to CASSADPSGNTIYF.

This clonotype was recorded at least ten times. This chain uses TRBV9 with TRBJ2-5; 8 nucleotides align to TRBD1. Per the germline V gene, CDR1 is SGDLS and CDR2 is YYNGEE. J lost 5 bases, V lost 4 bases, and 10 bases had no gene match. The CDR3 is 15 residues long. CDR3 in DNA: TGTGCCAGCAGCCTCGGACAGGGAGCCACGGAGACCCAGTACTTC. It specifies CASSLGQGATETQYF.

This clonotype was counted at least ten times. The chain combines TRBV19 with TRBJ1-1; TRBD1 agrees at 11 bases. This CDR3 contains 16 residues. The V gene's germline CDR1 is LNHDA and CDR2 SQIVND (reference sequence). With V trimmed by 5 bases and J by 5 bases, 10 bases remained unmatched. CDR3 DNA: TGTGCCAGTAGTGGAGGACAAGGGACAGGGGGAACTGAAGCTTTCTTT. Amino acids: CASSGGQGTGGTEAFF.